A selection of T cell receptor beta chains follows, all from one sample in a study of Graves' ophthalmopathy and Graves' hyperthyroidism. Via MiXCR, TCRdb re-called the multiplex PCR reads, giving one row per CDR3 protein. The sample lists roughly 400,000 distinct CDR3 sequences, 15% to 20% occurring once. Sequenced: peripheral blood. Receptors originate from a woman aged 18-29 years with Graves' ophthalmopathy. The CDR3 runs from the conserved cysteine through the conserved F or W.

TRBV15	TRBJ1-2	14	CATGRDSAGYGYTF
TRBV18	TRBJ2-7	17	CASSPPRRDRGASEQYF
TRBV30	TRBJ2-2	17	CAWREGPGIGYTGELFF
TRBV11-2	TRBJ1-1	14	CASSSPGGIGRTFF
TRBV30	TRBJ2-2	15	CAWGPPGAYLGELFF
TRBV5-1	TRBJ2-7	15	CASSLAGTVTYEQYF
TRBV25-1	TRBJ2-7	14	CASSEVGRGLEQYF
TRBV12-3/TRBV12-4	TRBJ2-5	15	CASKAADSQMMAQYF
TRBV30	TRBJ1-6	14	CAWSVPGLNSPLHF
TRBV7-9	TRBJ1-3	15	CASSPQGGSGNTIYF
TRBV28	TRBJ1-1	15	CASSFWVGGRTEAFF
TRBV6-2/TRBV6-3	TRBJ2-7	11	CASSYAYEQYF
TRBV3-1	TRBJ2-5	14	CASSLRTGQETQYF
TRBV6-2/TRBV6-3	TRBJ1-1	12	CASSKGPTEAFF
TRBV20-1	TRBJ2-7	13	CSARPSTDYEQYF
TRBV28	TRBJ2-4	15	CASSQNLAGGNIQYF
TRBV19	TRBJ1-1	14	CASSMKAGDTEAFF
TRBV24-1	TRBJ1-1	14	CATSDPGGGTEAFF
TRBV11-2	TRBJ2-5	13	CASSPVRGDTQYF
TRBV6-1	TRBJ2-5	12	CASRSQGETQHF
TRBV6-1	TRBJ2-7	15	CASTEDRGSSYEQYF
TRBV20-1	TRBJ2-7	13	CSARDPAGLQQYF
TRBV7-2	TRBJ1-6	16	CASSLGRTGDGSPLHF
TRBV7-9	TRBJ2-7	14	CASSDRTGGHEQYF
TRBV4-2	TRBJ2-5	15	CASSFRLGVSETQYF
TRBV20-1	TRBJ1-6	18	CSAPTLLGGDVSNSPLHF
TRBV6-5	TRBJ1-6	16	CASSYSVRGRNSPLHF
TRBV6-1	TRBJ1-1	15	CASSEKGRRNTEAFF
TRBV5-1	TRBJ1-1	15	CASSLIGEGNTGALF